The 14 T cell receptor beta chains listed next were all sequenced from one sample in a study of blood T cell repertoires in COVID-19 (dated by TCRdb to the early 2020s). The library was made by the immunoSEQ multiplex PCR assay. The table comes from immuneACCESS by way of TCRdb, which keeps in-frame sequences with V and J called. Part of the clones is missing from these tables; in studies checked, under half for an unresolved V gene and the rest for unknown reasons. This sample lists some 140,000 clones; around 78% were detected once. Less than 14% of the sample is in the top ten clones. Material: peripheral blood. The receptors shown here come from a human donor in a cohort sampled during active COVID-19.

J is TRBJ2-5 and V is TRBV28; 8 nucleotides agree with TRBD1. Trimming took 6 bases from V and 5 from J; bases not matched to a gene: 8. The CDR3 is 14 amino acids. CDR1 and CDR2 from the germline V gene are MDHEN and SYDVKM. This CDR3 reads CASSLQGAGETQYF. The CDR3 nucleotides are TGTGCCAGCAGCCTTCAGGGGGCGGGGGAGACCCAGTACTTC.

This clone has only a few counts. V is TRBV18 and J is TRBJ2-6; 9 bases line up with TRBD1. Germline lookup yields CDR1 KGHSH and CDR2 LQKENI. The CDR3 length is 19 residues. Trimming at V came to 4 bases and at J to 0 bases, leaving 10 bases not matched to a gene. CDR3 in DNA: TGTGCCAGCTCACGTACCGGGACAGGGCTTTACTCTGGGGCCAACGTCCTGACTTTC. Protein product: CASSRTGTGLYSGANVLTF.

The J gene is TRBJ1-1, the V gene TRBV5-6, with a tentative D call TRBD1 (5 bases). Trimming removed 4 bases from V and 5 bases from J, with 15 bases in between. CDR1 is SGHDT and CDR2 is YYEEEE in the germline V gene. The CDR3 loop spans 14 amino acids. The chain's CDR3 is CASSPTGRETEAFF. The DNA for the CDR3 is TGTGCCAGCAGCCCTACGGGACGGGAGACTGAAGCTTTCTTT.

J is TRBJ2-3 and V is TRBV11-2; TRBD1 matches 10 bases. The CDR3 is 15 residues long. V lost 3 bases to trimming and J lost 3 bases; unmatched junction nucleotides: 3. Germline CDR1 and CDR2: SGHAT and FQNNGV. CDR3 coding DNA: TGTGCCAGCAGCTTGGACAGGGGGATGACAGATACGCAGTATTTT. It specifies CASSLDRGMTDTQYF.

This chain joins TRBV6-5 and TRBJ1-5, with D maybe TRBD1 (5 bases). V was cut by 5 bases and J by 5 bases, with 13 bases left in between. CDR1 MNHEY and CDR2 SVGAGI come from the germline V gene. The length of the CDR3 is 14 residues. The CDR3 region is CASSPRQSYQPQHF. CDR3 in DNA: TGTGCCAGCAGTCCTCGACAGTCCTATCAGCCCCAGCATTTT.

This clone is medium-sized by share. The chain couples TRBV14 to TRBJ2-5; D might be TRBD1 (7 bases). Germline CDR1 reads SGHDN; CDR2 reads FVKESK. V was pared by 2 bases and J by 4 bases, with 23 bases between. The CDR3 has 18 amino acids. Here the CDR3 reads CASSQNGGAGGSSETQYF. The CDR3, as DNA: TGTGCCAGCAGCCAAAACGGGGGCGCAGGGGGGTCCTCAGAGACCCAGTACTTC. The entire variable domain, with the rest obtained from reference TRBV14 and TRBJ2-5, is as follows: EAGVTQFPSHSVIEKGQTVTLRCDPISGHDNLYWYRRVMGKEIKFLLHFVKESKQDESGMPNNRFLAERTGGTYSTLKVQPAELEDSGVYFCASSQNGGAGGSSETQYFGPGTRLLVL.

V gene TRBV3-1 (or the pseudogene TRBV3-2) combines with J gene TRBJ2-1, with 9 bases that match TRBD2. V shed 4 bases and J 7 bases; nucleotides not matched to a gene: 5. Germline lookup yields CDR1 LGHDT and CDR2 YNNKEL (reference sequence). There are 14 residues in the CDR3. The CDR3: CASSLAGESNEQFF. CDR3 DNA sequence: TGTGCCAGCAGCCTAGCGGGGGAATCAAATGAGCAGTTCTTC.

This clone has more than one count but fewer than ten. The J gene is TRBJ1-1, the V gene TRBV7-2; tentatively, D is TRBD1 (6 bases). The germline V and J ends were trimmed by 3 bases and 10 bases, with 18 bases remaining between them. CDR1 is SGHTA, CDR2 FQGNSA, per germline. The CDR3 contains 14 residues. The CDR3 spells CASSFGGAGVGAFF. In DNA form, the CDR3 reads TGTGCCAGCAGCTTTGGGGGGGCCGGCGTCGGAGCTTTCTTT.

The rearrangement uses TRBV6-2 or TRBV6-3 and TRBJ1-2, with D hard to call. The CDR3 totals 18 residues. Germline CDR1 MNHEY, CDR2 SVGEGT. Trimming removed 6 bases at V and 2 bases at J, with 25 bases between. The CDR3 bases are TGTGCCAGCAGCCCTCCATCGGATTGGTCGGGGTCCAACTATGGCTACACCTTC. As protein: CASSPPSDWSGSNYGYTF.

V is TRBV7-9 and J is TRBJ2-1; TRBD2 matches at 12 bases. Germline V CDR1 and CDR2: SEHNR, FQNEAQ (reference sequence). J lost 9 bases, V lost 7 bases, and 7 bases had no gene match. CDR3 size: 14 residues. The CDR3 DNA sequence: TGTGCCAGCACCCTAGCGGGGGGGCAGTTTGAGCAGTTCTTC. It encodes CASTLAGGQFEQFF.

This chain connects TRBV3-1 (or the pseudogene TRBV3-2) to TRBJ2-1, with TRBD1 as a possible D gene (6 bases). This CDR3 contains 14 residues. In germline, CDR1 is LGHDT, CDR2 YNNKEL (reference sequence). Trimming removed 4 bases from V and 5 bases from J, with 12 bases in between. This chain's CDR3 is CASSPVQGNNEQFF. CDR3 coding DNA: TGTGCCAGCAGCCCGGTCCAGGGGAACAATGAGCAGTTCTTC.

The chain employs TRBV11-2 and TRBJ2-7, with 10 bases fitting TRBD2. This CDR3 has 16 amino acids. Germline CDR1 reads SGHAT; CDR2 reads FQNNGV. Trimming removed 1 base from V and 5 bases from J; junction bases left unmatched: 8. The CDR3 bases are TGTGCCAGCAGCTTAGCAATTAGCGGGGGGACGGACGAGCAGTACTTC. Its protein is CASSLAISGGTDEQYF.

CDR3 sequence (DNA): TGTGCCAGCAGTTACGGCAGTCCCTACGAGCAGTACTTC. It encodes CASSYGSPYEQYF. This chain joins TRBV6-2 or TRBV6-3 and TRBJ2-7; no firm D call. The V gene's germline CDR1 is MNHEY and CDR2 SVGEGT. V lost 2 bases and J 2 bases, leaving 7 bases between the germline ends. The CDR3 consists of 13 residues.

This clone was recorded once. This chain connects TRBV4-1 to TRBJ2-5; possible D gene TRBD1, 5 bases. V lost 5 bases and J lost 1, with 14 bases in between. This CDR3 is 15 amino acids long. CDR1 is MGHRA and CDR2 is YSYEKL in the germline V gene. CDR3 protein: CASSFRAGPQETQYF. The CDR3, as DNA: TGCGCCAGCAGCTTCCGGGCAGGGCCCCAAGAGACCCAGTACTTC.